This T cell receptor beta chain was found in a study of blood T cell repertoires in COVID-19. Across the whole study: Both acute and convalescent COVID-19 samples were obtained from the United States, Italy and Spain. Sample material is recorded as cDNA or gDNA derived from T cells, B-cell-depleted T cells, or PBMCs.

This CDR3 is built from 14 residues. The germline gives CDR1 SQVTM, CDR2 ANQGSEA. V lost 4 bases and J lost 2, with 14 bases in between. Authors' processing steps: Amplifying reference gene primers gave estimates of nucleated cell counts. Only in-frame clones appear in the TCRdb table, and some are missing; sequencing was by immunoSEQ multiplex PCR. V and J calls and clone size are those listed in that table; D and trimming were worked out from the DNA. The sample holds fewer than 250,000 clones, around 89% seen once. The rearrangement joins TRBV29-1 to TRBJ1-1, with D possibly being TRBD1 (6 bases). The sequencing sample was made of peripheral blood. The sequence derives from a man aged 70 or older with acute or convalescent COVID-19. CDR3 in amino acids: CSVGGVRGNTEAFF. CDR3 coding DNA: TGCAGCGTTGGTGGCGTCAGGGGTAACACTGAAGCTTTCTTT. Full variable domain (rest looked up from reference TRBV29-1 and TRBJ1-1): SAVISQKPSRDICQRGTSLTIQCQVDSQVTMMFWYRQQPGQSLTLIATANQGSEATYESGFVIDKFPISRPNLTFSTLTVSNMSPEDSSIYLCSVGGVRGNTEAFFGQGTRLTVV.